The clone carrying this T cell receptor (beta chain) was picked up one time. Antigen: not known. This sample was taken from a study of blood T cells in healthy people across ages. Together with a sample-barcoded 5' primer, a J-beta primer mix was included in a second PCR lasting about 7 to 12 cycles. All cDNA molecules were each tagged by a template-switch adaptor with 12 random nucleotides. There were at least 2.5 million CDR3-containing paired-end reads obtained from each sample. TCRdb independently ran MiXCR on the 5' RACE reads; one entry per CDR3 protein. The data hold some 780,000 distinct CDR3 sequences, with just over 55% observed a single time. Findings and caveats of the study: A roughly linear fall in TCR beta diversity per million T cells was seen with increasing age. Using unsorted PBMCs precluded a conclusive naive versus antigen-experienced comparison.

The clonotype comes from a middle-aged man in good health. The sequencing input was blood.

The CDR3 loop is CAISGEDPLANYGYTF. The CDR3 DNA reads TGTGCCATCAGTGGTGAGGACCCATTAGCTAACTATGGCTACACCTTC. The chain employs TRBV10-3 and TRBJ1-2, with unresolved D. This CDR3 region has 16 residues. With 4 bases removed from V and 0 bases from J, the gap between germline ends came to 15 bases. Germline-derived CDR1 and CDR2 are ENHRY and SYGVKD.